These 13 T cell receptor beta chains share one sample of origin, sequenced in a study of blood T cell repertoires in COVID-19. Sequenced by immunoSEQ multiplex PCR; TCRdb stores in-frame clones only, minus some. The sample lists over 250,000 clones, approximately 90% occurring once. Sequencing used PBMCs or T cells enriched from blood (not recorded which). Receptor source: a woman aged 18 to 35 who had recovered from COVID-19.

V usage is TRBV5-1 and J usage is TRBJ2-1; the D gene is possibly TRBD2 (6 bases). This CDR3 comprises 17 residues. Germline CDR1 SGHRS, CDR2 YFSETQ. V shed 1 base and J shed 1 base, with 15 bases lying between them. CDR3 coding DNA: TGCGCCAGCAGCTTGTCTCTCGGGGGAACGTCCTACAATGAGCAGTTCTTC. This translates into CASSLSLGGTSYNEQFF.

This clone was detected a few times. V usage is TRBV5-1 and J usage is TRBJ1-1; 8 nucleotides align to TRBD1. Germline CDR1 reads SGHRS; CDR2 reads YFSETQ. CDR3 length: 16 amino acids. V was clipped by 0 bases and J by 4 bases; unmatched bases: 8. The CDR3: CASSLEPGGQPTEAFF. The CDR3 DNA is TGCGCCAGCAGCTTGGAGCCAGGGGGCCAACCCACTGAAGCTTTCTTT. Full variable domain (outside the CDR3, taken from reference TRBV5-1 and TRBJ1-1): KAGVTQTPRYLIKTRGQQVTLSCSPISGHRSVSWYQQTPGQGLQFLFEYFSETQRNKGNFPGRFSGRQFSNSRSEMNVSTLELGDSALYLCASSLEPGGQPTEAFFGQGTRLTVV.

The chain couples TRBV27 to TRBJ1-2; possible D gene TRBD1, 5 bases. CDR1 and CDR2 (germline): MNHEY, SMNVEV (reference sequence). This CDR3 is built from 14 residues. The V gene lost 4 bases and the J gene lost 8 bases, with 17 bases spanning the gap. CDR3 protein: CASSSNNQGQGYTF. For the CDR3, the DNA is TGTGCCAGCAGTTCGAATAACCAGGGTCAAGGCTACACCTTC.

This clone was detected once. CDR3 DNA: TGTGCCAGCACCGATCCCCTGGCGGGGGGTCTCCCCAGCACAGATACGCAGTATTTT. This codes for CASTDPLAGGLPSTDTQYF. The chain combines TRBV28 with TRBJ2-3; TRBD2 matches 8 bases. Germline lookup yields CDR1 MDHEN and CDR2 SYDVKM. The CDR3 loop spans 19 amino acids. The trim removed 7 bases at V and 0 bases at J, leaving 18 bases unmatched.

This chain uses TRBV9 with TRBJ2-7; TRBD1 agrees at 10 bases. With 4 bases clipped from V and 2 bases from J, the junction kept 12 bases outside the gene matches. CDR1 is SGDLS, CDR2 YYNGEE, per germline. The CDR3 consists of 17 residues. The CDR3 sequence: CASSPRADRGQPYEQYF. CDR3 DNA sequence: TGTGCCAGCAGCCCGAGAGCAGACAGGGGGCAACCCTACGAGCAGTACTTC. Filled out from reference TRBV9 and TRBJ2-7, the complete variable domain reads DSGVTQTPKHLITATGQRVTLRCSPRSGDLSVYWYQQSLDQGLQFLIQYYNGEERAKGNILERFSAQQFPDLHSELNLSSLELGDSALYFCASSPRADRGQPYEQYFGPGTRLTVT.

V usage is TRBV11-2 and J usage is TRBJ2-7; 8 bases match TRBD2. Germline V CDR1 and CDR2: SGHAT, FQNNGV. The CDR3 extends over 13 amino acids. The V gene end was trimmed by 5 bases and the J gene end by 6 bases; junction bases not matched to a gene: 6. The DNA of the CDR3 is TGTGCCAGCAGCCCTTTCGCGGGAGGCGAGCAGTACTTC. This gives the protein CASSPFAGGEQYF.

The chain combines TRBV3-1 (or the pseudogene TRBV3-2) with TRBJ2-3; 8 bases are a match to TRBD2. The CDR3 sequence is 16 residues long. J lost 2 bases, V lost 3 bases, and 7 bases had no gene match. Germline V gene sequence: CDR1 LGHDT, CDR2 YNNKEL (reference sequence). The CDR3 DNA follows: TGTGCCAGCAGCCACTTCACTAGCGGTGACACAGATACGCAGTATTTT. Translation: CASSHFTSGDTDTQYF.

J is TRBJ2-5 and V is TRBV4-1; 8 nucleotides align to TRBD1. CDR1 MGHRA and CDR2 YSYEKL come from the germline V gene. This CDR3 spans 16 amino acids. V shed 4 bases, J shed 2 bases, and the junction held 9 bases outside the gene matches. CDR3 bases: TGCGCCAGCAGCCCCGGGCAGGGGGCGGGACAAGAGACCCAGTACTTC. This sequence encodes CASSPGQGAGQETQYF.

The genes are TRBV5-1 and TRBJ1-1, with 8 bases identical to TRBD1. The CDR3 runs 14 residues. CDR1 SGHRS and CDR2 YFSETQ come from the germline V gene. Trimming cost V 4 bases and J 4 bases; bases outside gene matches: 6. The DNA of the CDR3 is TGCGCCAGCAGCGGGACTACAGGGGGCACTGAAGCTTTCTTT. Encoded protein: CASSGTTGGTEAFF.

The rearrangement joins TRBV5-1 to TRBJ1-1; D may be TRBD1 (5 bases). Trimming removed 0 bases at V and 10 bases at J, with 13 bases between. The germline V gene has CDR1 SGHRS and CDR2 YFSETQ. This CDR3 is 13 amino acids long. In DNA, the CDR3 is TGCGCCAGCAGCTTGGCCCCGGGGGTGATAGCTTTCTTT. This sequence encodes CASSLAPGVIAFF.

The chain recombines TRBV30 with TRBJ2-2; 10 bases are a match to TRBD1. The germline V gene has CDR1 GTSNPN and CDR2 SVGIG (reference sequence). CDR3 length: 15 amino acids. The V and J ends lost 4 bases and 4 bases, in that order; junction bases with no gene match: 6. CDR3 coding DNA: TGTGCCTGGAAGGTCAGGGACAGGGGCACCGGGGAGCTGTTTTTT. It yields the protein CAWKVRDRGTGELFF.

The V gene is TRBV27, the J gene TRBJ1-5; the D is unclear. The CDR3 runs 14 residues. V lost 5 bases, J lost 3 bases, and 11 bases lay in between. The germline V gene encodes CDR1 MNHEY and CDR2 SMNVEV (reference sequence). As DNA, the CDR3 is TGTGCCAGCAGTATCGGCAGCGACAATCAGCCCCAGCATTTT. Its translation: CASSIGSDNQPQHF.

The CDR3 is CASRGQRLSSVKLFF. The CDR3 DNA follows: TGTGCCAGCCGGGGACAGCGCCTGTCGTCGGTAAAACTGTTTTTT. This chain uses TRBV2 with TRBJ1-4; 7 bases match TRBD1. V lost 8 bases and J lost 10; bases outside the gene matches: 16. Germline-derived CDR1 and CDR2 are SNHLY and FYNNEI. This CDR3 is built from 15 residues.